This TCR beta chain was captured by sequencing in a study of blood T cell repertoires in COVID-19. Assay used: immunoSEQ multiplex PCR; TCRdb lists only in-frame clones, some missing. The sample has a few hundred thousand clones; roughly 90% are singletons. The sample taken for sequencing was PBMCs or T cells enriched from blood (not recorded which). This sequence originates from a woman in her 30s who had recovered from COVID-19.

CDR3 sequence: CASSLVGSLEETQYF. The CDR3 coding sequence is TGCGCCAGCAGCTTGGTTGGGTCCCTGGAGGAGACCCAGTACTTC. This chain connects TRBV5-1 to TRBJ2-5, with D unclear. Germline V CDR1 and CDR2: SGHRS, YFSETQ. V dropped 0 bases and J dropped 5 bases, with 14 bases sitting between them. The CDR3 consists of 15 residues.